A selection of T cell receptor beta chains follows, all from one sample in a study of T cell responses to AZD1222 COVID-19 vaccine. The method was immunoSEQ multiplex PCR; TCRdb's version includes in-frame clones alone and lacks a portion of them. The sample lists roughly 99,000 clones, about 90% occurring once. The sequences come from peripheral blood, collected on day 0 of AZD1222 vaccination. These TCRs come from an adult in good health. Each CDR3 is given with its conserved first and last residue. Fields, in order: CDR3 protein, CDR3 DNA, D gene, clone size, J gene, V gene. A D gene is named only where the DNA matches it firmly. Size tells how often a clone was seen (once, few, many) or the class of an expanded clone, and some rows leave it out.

CDR3aa: CASSSTGTGVQPQHF
CDR3nt: TGTGCCAGCAGTTCTACCGGGACAGGGGTTCAGCCCCAGCATTTT
d_gene: TRBD1
abundance: NA
j_gene: TRBJ1-5
v_gene: TRBV2

CDR3aa: CASRVIGITGELFF
CDR3nt: TGTGCCAGCAGGGTGATCGGTATTACCGGGGAGCTGTTTTTT
d_gene: NA
abundance: NA
j_gene: TRBJ2-2
v_gene: TRBV2

CDR3aa: CASSKYNQPQHF
CDR3nt: TGTGCCAGCAGTAAATATAATCAGCCCCAGCATTTT
d_gene: NA
abundance: NA
j_gene: TRBJ1-5
v_gene: TRBV6-5

CDR3aa: CASSLGAGSVGETQYF
CDR3nt: TGTGCCAGCAGCTTAGGAGCGGGGAGTGTTGGAGAGACCCAGTACTTC
d_gene: TRBD2
abundance: NA
j_gene: TRBJ2-5
v_gene: TRBV11-2

CDR3aa: CASSLARRGTNYGYTF
CDR3nt: TGCGCCAGCAGTCTAGCGCGGAGGGGGACAAACTATGGCTACACCTTC
d_gene: NA
abundance: NA
j_gene: TRBJ1-2
v_gene: TRBV4-3

CDR3aa: CAGRQGTDTQYF
CDR3nt: TGTGCCGGGAGACAGGGCACAGATACGCAGTATTTT
d_gene: NA
abundance: NA
j_gene: TRBJ2-3
v_gene: TRBV5-4

CDR3aa: CASSKGQRERDYEQYF
CDR3nt: TGTGCCAGCAGCAAAGGGCAGCGGGAGAGGGACTACGAGCAGTACTTC
d_gene: NA
abundance: NA
j_gene: TRBJ2-7
v_gene: TRBV21-1

CDR3aa: CASSVAGGFTDTQYF
CDR3nt: TGTGCCAGCAGCGTAGCTGGCGGATTCACAGATACGCAGTATTTT
d_gene: NA
abundance: NA
j_gene: TRBJ2-3
v_gene: TRBV9

CDR3aa: CASSLSELADNEQFF
CDR3nt: TGTGCCAGCAGCTTATCTGAACTAGCGGACAATGAGCAGTTCTTC
d_gene: TRBD2
abundance: NA
j_gene: TRBJ2-1
v_gene: TRBV7-9

CDR3aa: CATSTLNQPQHF
CDR3nt: TGTGCCACCAGCACCCTTAATCAGCCCCAGCATTTT
d_gene: NA
abundance: few
j_gene: TRBJ1-5
v_gene: TRBV15

CDR3aa: CASSKMGRGVETQYF
CDR3nt: TGTGCCAGCAGCAAAATGGGGCGAGGGGTAGAGACCCAGTACTTC
d_gene: NA
abundance: NA
j_gene: TRBJ2-5
v_gene: TRBV7-9

CDR3aa: CASSKLDGSYSPLHF
CDR3nt: TGTGCCAGTAGTAAATTGGACGGCTCCTATTCACCCCTCCACTTT
d_gene: NA
abundance: NA
j_gene: TRBJ1-6
v_gene: TRBV19

CDR3aa: CASSHSREGAETQYF
CDR3nt: TGCGCCAGCAGCCACTCACGGGAGGGGGCAGAGACCCAGTACTTC
d_gene: NA
abundance: NA
j_gene: TRBJ2-5
v_gene: TRBV4-3

CDR3aa: CASGPSGGEQYF
CDR3nt: TGTGCTAGTGGACCTTCAGGGGGCGAGCAGTACTTC
d_gene: TRBD1
abundance: NA
j_gene: TRBJ2-7
v_gene: TRBV12-5

CDR3aa: CASSYGGEQFF
CDR3nt: TGTGCCAGCAGTTACGGGGGAGAGCAGTTCTTC
d_gene: NA
abundance: NA
j_gene: TRBJ2-1
v_gene: TRBV6-6

CDR3aa: CASSIEGSEQFF
CDR3nt: TGTGCCAGTAGTATCGAGGGGAGTGAGCAGTTCTTC
d_gene: NA
abundance: NA
j_gene: TRBJ2-1
v_gene: TRBV19

CDR3aa: CSVPVGNTIYF
CDR3nt: TGCAGTGTACCTGTTGGAAACACCATATATTTT
d_gene: NA
abundance: NA
j_gene: TRBJ1-3
v_gene: TRBV20-1

CDR3aa: CASSVDWGYNSPLHF
CDR3nt: TGTGCCAGCAGCGTAGACTGGGGCTATAATTCACCCCTCCACTTT
d_gene: NA
abundance: NA
j_gene: TRBJ1-6
v_gene: TRBV9

CDR3aa: CASSNNRAPYEQYF
CDR3nt: TGTGCCAGCAGCAACAACAGGGCCCCCTACGAGCAGTACTTC
d_gene: NA
abundance: NA
j_gene: TRBJ2-7
v_gene: TRBV7-6

CDR3aa: CASSPTLGSANEQFF
CDR3nt: TGTGCCAGCAGCCCCACCTTGGGCTCGGCCAATGAGCAGTTCTTC
d_gene: NA
abundance: NA
j_gene: TRBJ2-1
v_gene: TRBV7-3

CDR3aa: CASSQAARTSGQETQYF
CDR3nt: TGTGCCAGCAGCCAAGCCGCCAGGACTAGCGGACAAGAGACCCAGTACTTC
d_gene: TRBD2
abundance: NA
j_gene: TRBJ2-5
v_gene: TRBV4-2

CDR3aa: CASSYDGKAPSF
CDR3nt: TGTGCCAGCAGTTACGATGGTAAGGCCCCGAGCTTT
d_gene: NA
abundance: NA
j_gene: TRBJ1-1
v_gene: TRBV6-5

CDR3aa: CASSPTGALIPNSPLHF
CDR3nt: TGTGCCAGCTCACCGACAGGGGCCTTGATCCCTAATTCACCCCTCCACTTT
d_gene: TRBD1
abundance: NA
j_gene: TRBJ1-6
v_gene: TRBV18

CDR3aa: CASSPPAGGASPLHF
CDR3nt: TGTGCCAGCTCACCACCCGCAGGGGGGGCCTCACCCCTCCACTTT
d_gene: TRBD1
abundance: few
j_gene: TRBJ1-6
v_gene: TRBV18

CDR3aa: CASSTGLGAQFSPLHF
CDR3nt: TGTGCCAGCAGCACGGGACTGGGGGCCCAATTTTCACCCCTCCACTTT
d_gene: NA
abundance: NA
j_gene: TRBJ1-6
v_gene: TRBV5-8

CDR3aa: CASSLTGTNEKLFF
CDR3nt: TGTGCCAGCAGCTTAACCGGGACAAATGAAAAACTGTTTTTT
d_gene: NA
abundance: NA
j_gene: TRBJ1-4
v_gene: TRBV7-6

CDR3aa: CASGPLDEQYF
CDR3nt: TGTGCCAGCGGACCTTTAGACGAGCAGTACTTC
d_gene: NA
abundance: once
j_gene: TRBJ2-7
v_gene: TRBV7-9

CDR3aa: CASSSGQGATQPQHF
CDR3nt: TGTGCCAGCAGCTCAGGACAGGGGGCGACTCAGCCCCAGCATTTT
d_gene: TRBD1
abundance: NA
j_gene: TRBJ1-5
v_gene: TRBV7-9

CDR3aa: CAISYGGLREQYF
CDR3nt: TGTGCCATCAGCTATGGTGGGCTGAGAGAGCAGTACTTC
d_gene: NA
abundance: NA
j_gene: TRBJ2-7
v_gene: TRBV10-3

CDR3aa: CASSISGTTYNEQFF
CDR3nt: TGTGCCAGCAGCATCAGCGGGACGACCTACAATGAGCAGTTCTTC
d_gene: TRBD2
abundance: NA
j_gene: TRBJ2-1
v_gene: TRBV7-3

CDR3aa: CASSITGTGTFNEQFF
CDR3nt: TGTGCCAGCAGCATAACCGGGACAGGGACGTTCAATGAGCAGTTCTTC
d_gene: TRBD1
abundance: NA
j_gene: TRBJ2-1
v_gene: TRBV7-6

CDR3aa: CASSSLQGNSPLHF
CDR3nt: TGTGCCAGCTCATCATTACAGGGTAATTCACCCCTCCACTTT
d_gene: NA
abundance: NA
j_gene: TRBJ1-6
v_gene: TRBV18

CDR3aa: CASSIRGGSDSGELFF
CDR3nt: TGTGCCAGTAGTATTAGGGGCGGATCAGACTCCGGGGAGCTGTTTTTT
d_gene: NA
abundance: NA
j_gene: TRBJ2-2
v_gene: TRBV19

CDR3aa: CASSPSGNTEAFF
CDR3nt: TGTGCCAGCAGCCCTTCAGGGAACACTGAAGCTTTCTTT
d_gene: NA
abundance: NA
j_gene: TRBJ1-1
v_gene: TRBV7-3

CDR3aa: CSVPRQGGTEAFF
CDR3nt: TGCAGCGTTCCCCGACAGGGGGGGACTGAAGCTTTCTTT
d_gene: TRBD1
abundance: NA
j_gene: TRBJ1-1
v_gene: TRBV29-1

CDR3aa: CASRGQGGGNTIYF
CDR3nt: TGTGCCAGTAGGGGACAGGGTGGTGGAAACACCATATATTTT
d_gene: TRBD1
abundance: NA
j_gene: TRBJ1-3
v_gene: TRBV19

CDR3aa: CASSFRTSYEQYF
CDR3nt: TGTGCCAGCAGCTTTAGGACAAGCTACGAGCAGTACTTC
d_gene: NA
abundance: NA
j_gene: TRBJ2-7
v_gene: TRBV11-3

CDR3aa: CASTPRKLAGFNYGYTF
CDR3nt: TGTGCCAGCACCCCCCGTAAGTTGGCAGGATTTAACTATGGCTACACCTTC
d_gene: NA
abundance: NA
j_gene: TRBJ1-2
v_gene: TRBV2

CDR3aa: CATGRCLLQQYF
CDR3nt: TGCGCCACGGGCAGGTGCTTGTTGCAGCAGTACTTC
d_gene: NA
abundance: NA
j_gene: TRBJ2-7
v_gene: TRBV10-1

CDR3aa: CASSFYSGRLTDTQYF
CDR3nt: TGTGCCAGCAGTTTTTATAGCGGGAGGCTCACAGATACGCAGTATTTT
d_gene: TRBD2
abundance: NA
j_gene: TRBJ2-3
v_gene: TRBV28

CDR3aa: CASSPGLAGVGEQYF
CDR3nt: TGTGCCAGCAGCCCCGGACTAGCGGGGGTTGGCGAGCAGTACTTC
d_gene: TRBD2
abundance: NA
j_gene: TRBJ2-7
v_gene: TRBV9

CDR3aa: CASSDTETGGSPLHF
CDR3nt: TGTGCCAGCAGTGACACCGAGACAGGAGGATCACCCCTCCACTTT
d_gene: NA
abundance: NA
j_gene: TRBJ1-6
v_gene: TRBV6-4

CDR3aa: CASSRADRSATGELFF
CDR3nt: TGTGCCAGCAGCCGCGCGGACCGTTCCGCCACCGGGGAGCTGTTTTTT
d_gene: NA
abundance: NA
j_gene: TRBJ2-2
v_gene: TRBV28